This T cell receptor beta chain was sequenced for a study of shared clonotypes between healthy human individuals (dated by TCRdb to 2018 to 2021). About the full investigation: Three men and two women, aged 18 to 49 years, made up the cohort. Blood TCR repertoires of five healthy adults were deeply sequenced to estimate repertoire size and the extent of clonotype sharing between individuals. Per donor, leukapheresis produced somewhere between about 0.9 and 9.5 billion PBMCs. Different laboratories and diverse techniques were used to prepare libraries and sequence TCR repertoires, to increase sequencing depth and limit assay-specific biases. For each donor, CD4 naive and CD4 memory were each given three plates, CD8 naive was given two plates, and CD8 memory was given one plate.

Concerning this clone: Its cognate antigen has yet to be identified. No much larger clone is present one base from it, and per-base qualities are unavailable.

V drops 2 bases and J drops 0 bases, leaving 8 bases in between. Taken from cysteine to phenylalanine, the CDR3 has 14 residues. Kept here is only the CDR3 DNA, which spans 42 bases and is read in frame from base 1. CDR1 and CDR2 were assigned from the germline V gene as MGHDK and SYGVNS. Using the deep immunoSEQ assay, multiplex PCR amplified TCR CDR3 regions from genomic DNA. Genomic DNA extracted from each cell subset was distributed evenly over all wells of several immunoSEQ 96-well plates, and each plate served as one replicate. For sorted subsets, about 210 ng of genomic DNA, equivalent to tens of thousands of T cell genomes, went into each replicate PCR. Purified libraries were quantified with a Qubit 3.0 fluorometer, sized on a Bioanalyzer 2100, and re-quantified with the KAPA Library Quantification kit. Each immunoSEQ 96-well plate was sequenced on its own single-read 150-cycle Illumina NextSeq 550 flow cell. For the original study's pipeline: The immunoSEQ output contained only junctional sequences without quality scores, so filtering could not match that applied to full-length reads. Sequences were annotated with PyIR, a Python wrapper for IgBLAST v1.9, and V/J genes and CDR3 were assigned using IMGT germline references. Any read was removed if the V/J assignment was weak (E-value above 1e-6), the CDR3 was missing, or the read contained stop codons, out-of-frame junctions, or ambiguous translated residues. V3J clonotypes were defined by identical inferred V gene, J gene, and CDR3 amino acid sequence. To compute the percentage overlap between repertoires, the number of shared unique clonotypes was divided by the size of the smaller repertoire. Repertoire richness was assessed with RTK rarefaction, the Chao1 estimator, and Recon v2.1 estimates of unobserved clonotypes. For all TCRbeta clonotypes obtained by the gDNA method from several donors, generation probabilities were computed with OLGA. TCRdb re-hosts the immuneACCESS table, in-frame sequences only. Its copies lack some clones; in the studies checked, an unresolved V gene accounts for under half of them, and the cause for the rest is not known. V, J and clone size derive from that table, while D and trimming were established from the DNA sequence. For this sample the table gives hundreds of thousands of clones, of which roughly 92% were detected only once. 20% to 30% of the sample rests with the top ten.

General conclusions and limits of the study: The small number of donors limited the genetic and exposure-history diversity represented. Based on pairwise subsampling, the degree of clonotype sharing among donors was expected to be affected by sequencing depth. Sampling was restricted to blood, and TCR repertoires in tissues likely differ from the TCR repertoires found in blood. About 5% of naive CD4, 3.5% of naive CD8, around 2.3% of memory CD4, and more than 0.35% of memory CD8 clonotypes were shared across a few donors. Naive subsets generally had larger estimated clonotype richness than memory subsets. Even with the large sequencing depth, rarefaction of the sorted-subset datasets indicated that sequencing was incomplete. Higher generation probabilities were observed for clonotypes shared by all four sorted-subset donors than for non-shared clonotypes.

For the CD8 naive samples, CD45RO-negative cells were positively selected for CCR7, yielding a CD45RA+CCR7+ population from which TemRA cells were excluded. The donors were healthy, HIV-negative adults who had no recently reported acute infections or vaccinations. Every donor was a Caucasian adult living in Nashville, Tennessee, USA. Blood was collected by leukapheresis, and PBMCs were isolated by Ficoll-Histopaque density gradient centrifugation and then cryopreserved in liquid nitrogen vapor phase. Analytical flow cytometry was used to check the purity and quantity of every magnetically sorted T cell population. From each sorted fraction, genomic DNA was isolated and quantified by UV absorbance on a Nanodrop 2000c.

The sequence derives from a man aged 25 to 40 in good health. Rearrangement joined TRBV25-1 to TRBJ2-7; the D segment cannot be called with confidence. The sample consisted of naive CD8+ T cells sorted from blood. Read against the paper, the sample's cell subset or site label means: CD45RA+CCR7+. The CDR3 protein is CASSEDGYSYEQYF. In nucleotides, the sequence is TGTGCCAGCAGTGAAGACGGATACTCCTACGAGCAGTACTTC.